This T cell receptor beta chain was retrieved from a study of beta chain features in type 1 diabetes. This clone appeared a few times. Isolated RNA was reverse transcribed in full, so expressed TCRB transcripts were sequenced. Approximately 3.6 million reads, on average, came from each naive, central memory and regulatory T cell sample. Profiled with immunoSEQ multiplex PCR; TCRdb holds only in-frame clones, not every one. The table records about 900,000 clones, 15% to 20% of them present only once. Per the germline V gene, CDR1 is MNHNS and CDR2 is SASEGT. The CDR3 totals 12 residues. Trimming removed 6 bases at V and 3 bases at J, with 7 bases between.

The chain employs TRBV6-1 and TRBJ2-3; no reliable D call. The sequence derives from a woman between 18 and 30 years old in good health. The source material was naive CD4+ T cells from blood. The CDR3 sequence is CASRKETDTQYF. In DNA form, the CDR3 reads TGTGCCAGCAGAAAAGAGACAGATACGCAGTATTTT.